The T cell receptor (beta chain) under discussion was sequenced for a study of cytomegalovirus exposure and HLA in healthy donors (dated 2017 in TCRdb). Notes on the research overall: In an earlier analysis of approximately 500 of the donors, approximately 300 Gb of sequence data and approximately 100 million unique TCR beta sequences from roughly 200 million T cells were reported. An early release that covered some 630 HLA-typed donors contained approximately 300 gigabases of sequencing data and 70 million to 100 million unique TCR sequences. Among the roughly 370 genotyped donors, approximately 81% belonged to the genetic ancestry cluster associated with self-reported Caucasian donors. The study was designed to test whether signatures of past pathogen exposure could be identified by cataloging public T cell receptors. The study used immunosequencing to profile the T cell repertoires of several hundred subjects and linked those repertoires to cytomegalovirus serostatus. Besides the first cohort of 550 to 750 subjects, a separate validation cohort made up of 95 to 150 different subjects was used. High-throughput TCR immunosequencing, statistical association of individual TCRs with disease status, and machine learning were combined to predict cytomegalovirus infection status. In a later analysis, previously published TCR beta repertoires from several hundred donors were re-analyzed and high-resolution HLA genotyping was added so that TCR occurrence patterns could be studied. The later analysis used no new phenotypic data to find candidate immune exposures, relying instead on TCR beta sequences and their occurrence across donors. In an earlier analysis of roughly 600 of the donors, high-throughput TCR beta sequencing was used to judge whether each TCR beta V gene segment behaved as functional or pseudogenic. Donor age, sex, ethnicity and CMV serostatus were compiled alongside the repertoire data. Genome-wide SNP genotypes for about 65% of the 666 donors were used in a later genetic analysis, which treated that subset as a discovery cohort. All discovery cohort repertoires had been generated on a single sequencing platform. HLA typing covered class I and class II loci at four-digit resolution. The number of typed donors differed by locus: about 629-630 for A, B, C, DRB1 and DQB1; 500 to 550 for DQA1; some 590 for DPA1; and roughly 450 for DPB1. Roughly 5 DR-DQ haplotypes were handled as single units for association and clustering because linkage in the cohort was strong. Among about 370 genotyped donors of the cohort, an average of around 240,000 unique TCR beta nucleotide sequences was sequenced per donor, of which approximately 18% were non-productive.

Preparation of the library involved the immunoSEQ multiplex PCR assay. The multiplex PCR relied on a mix of 60 forward primers for TCR Vbeta segments and 13 reverse primers for TCR Jbeta segments. Amplification of the CDR3 region of rearranged TCR beta genes was performed with a multiplex PCR assay on genomic DNA. Amplified TCR beta libraries were sequenced as 87-base-pair reads on the Illumina HiSeq System. Processing in the source paper ran as follows. A later analysis counted around 72 million unique TCR beta chains across the 666 repertoires, and around 12 million of these chains were shared by at least two donors. To remove PCR and sequencing errors, raw reads were error-corrected and collapsed into unique sequences using a nearest-neighbor algorithm that merged closely related sequences. Alignment of CDR3 sequences to IMGT reference sequences was used to assign V, D and J gene segments. For a sequence to be retained, a match of at least six nucleotides to both a V gene segment and a J gene segment was required. Rearrangements were called productive when the CDR3 lacked stop codons and stayed in frame with V and J; all others were non-productive. CDR3 was defined according to IMGT convention as the region running from the second conserved V-encoded cysteine to the conserved J-encoded phenylalanine. Sequences without an unambiguous match to a single V gene segment were excluded from the earlier analysis of a few hundred of the donors. An earlier analysis of 550 to 650 of the donors classified V segments as functional when productive rearrangements were above 56.7% and as segregating when the standard deviation between donors was above 5%. A statistical classification framework was built for diagnosing cytomegalovirus status from the catalog of TCR beta chain sequences. A later analysis assigned V and J genes by comparing TCR nucleotide sequences with IMGT/GENE-DB human TR gene sequences. In a later analysis, CDR3 sequences and most-parsimonious VDJ recombination scenarios were assigned using the TCRdist pipeline. A later analysis defined each TCR beta chain by its CDR3 amino acid sequence plus V-gene family, and excluded reads lacking a unique V-gene family. In a later analysis, approximately 640 highly shared, low-generation-probability nucleotide sequences were removed to address suspected cross-contamination and a sequencing artifact. In a later analysis, a clonal expansion index for each public chain was calculated from normalized within-repertoire ranks of inferred template counts. Generation probabilities in a later analysis came from a VDJ recombination model fitted to out-of-frame rearrangements, and those results were checked against IGoR. Hypergeometric tests were used in a later analysis to score TCR-TCR, TCR-HLA and TCR-CMV co-occurrence, with a repertoire-size bias correction applied to the TCR pairs. False discovery rates were estimated in a later analysis by permuting HLA or CMV assignments 20 times. In a later analysis, co-occurring TCRs were grouped using DBSCAN, with TCRdist sequence similarity added in when clustering inside HLA-allele-positive subsets. Repertoires with fewer than 30,000 or more than 120,000 public chains, plus five repertoires with anomalous nucleotide sharing, were excluded from co-occurrence clustering. Sourced from immuneACCESS, this table was stored by TCRdb with only in-frame sequences that have V and J called. A share of the clones is absent; for the studies checked, an unresolved V gene accounts for under half, and the remainder has no known explanation. That table gives V, J and clone size, and the DNA gave D and trimming. The sample yields approximately 190,000 clones; roughly 84% were counted once. 2% to 3% of the sample belongs to the ten largest clones.

CDR1 LGHNA and CDR2 YNFKEQ were looked up in the germline V gene. The CDR3 spans 15 residues, from the cysteine through the phenylalanine. Only the CDR3 part of the read is kept: 45 bases, read in frame from the first base. A note on this clone: The clone's antigen remains unknown. Germline is not matched at one junction end, which may reflect a read error.

The cohort comprised 670 or so healthy bone marrow donors. Cohort members were all nominally healthy when sampled, although unrecorded immune exposures were likely present. The donor tested CMV seropositive, placing the donor among the roughly 300 seropositive members of the cohort. A peripheral blood sample was collected from each donor, and TCR beta sequencing was performed on peripheral blood mononuclear cells. The Qiagen DNeasy Blood Extraction Kit was used to extract genomic DNA from the blood cell samples. Results and caveats for the whole study, not just this receptor: Some IMGT-functional V segments, including TRBV6-2 and TRBV6-3, could not be distinguished by the 87-base-pair reads and were therefore excluded. Across donors, most TCR sequences were observed very rarely, whereas some public TCRs were present in many individuals. In a later analysis, HLA-associated TCR beta chains showed more clonal expansion and lower generation probabilities than non-associated chains that were equally common. In a later analysis, several top co-occurrence clusters were reported to appear linked to parvovirus B19, influenza, CMV and Epstein-Barr virus. Linkage disequilibrium might explain the correlated functional status among segregating V segments, but an unknown experimental factor could not be excluded. Presence/absence analyses assumed roughly uniform sequencing depth across donors, an assumption that may not hold. An association between a missense DCLRE1C variant and V-gene and J-gene trimming of TCR beta chains was found in a later genetic analysis and replicated in an independent cohort. Over 15 rarely observed V segments, including chromosome 9 orphons, were excluded from the earlier analysis of several hundred of the donors because counts were too low. According to a later analysis, most CMV-associated TCR beta chains appeared to be HLA-restricted, and the HLA associations seemed to be driven largely by CMV exposure. A further reported finding was that TCR beta sequences accurately predicted the HLA-A and HLA-B alleles for most subjects in the first cohort. The study listed 150 to 200 TCR beta chains as associated with cytomegalovirus. A later analysis associated 15,000 to 20,000 TCR beta sequences with specific HLA alleles at a false discovery rate of 0.05. It was suggested by the authors that the approach could potentially be generalized to other disease states and immunological phenotypes. A cluster of highly shared sequence variants was judged likely to represent a technical artifact of the sequencing pipeline. According to a later genetic analysis, donors in an Asian-associated ancestry cluster had fewer N-insertions in productive TCRs than the approximately 670-donor mean. Assigning TCR associations to individual alleles was difficult when HLA alleles, especially DR and DQ, strongly co-occurred. In vitro tests confirmed that a few of the cytomegalovirus-associated TCR beta chains recognize cytomegalovirus antigens. An earlier analysis of 450 to 750 of the donors showed that most TCR beta V segments appeared in productive rearrangements either about 87% or about 30% of the time, which broadly matched IMGT annotations. In a later analysis, TCR association rates were found to vary across HLA loci, with the most associated TCRs seen for DRB1 alleles and the fewest for HLA-C alleles. Because HLA typing was unavailable for some donors at each locus, only the typed subset was used in association tests. The classifier was reported to diagnose cytomegalovirus status with high specificity and sensitivity in both the original cohort and the validation cohort. In this cohort, only TCR beta chains were sequenced, and detectable features were limited by the absence of alpha or paired-chain data. Immune exposure information for the cohort was limited to CMV serostatus.

The chain employs TRBV4-2 and TRBJ2-2, and 10 bases in between align with TRBD1. Source material: PBMCs. The clonotype originates from a woman between 45 and 65 years old in good health and CMV-seropositive. The DNA reads TGTGCCAGCAGAATAGGGACAGGGGTACACCGGGGAGCTGTTTTT. It encodes CASRIGTGVHRGAVF.